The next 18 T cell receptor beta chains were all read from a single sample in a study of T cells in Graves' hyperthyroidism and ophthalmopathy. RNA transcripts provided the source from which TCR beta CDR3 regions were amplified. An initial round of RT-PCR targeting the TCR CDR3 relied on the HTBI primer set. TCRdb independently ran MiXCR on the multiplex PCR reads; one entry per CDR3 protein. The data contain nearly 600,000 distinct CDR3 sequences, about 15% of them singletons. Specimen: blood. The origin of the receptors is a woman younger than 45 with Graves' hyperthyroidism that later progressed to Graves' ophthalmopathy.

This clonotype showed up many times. Here the CDR3 DNA reads TGTGCCAGCAGTCTTGATTTAAGGGGGCTAGCGGGAGGAAACAATGAGCAGTTCTTC. It yields the protein CASSLDLRGLAGGNNEQFF. The chain links TRBV12-3 or TRBV12-4 to TRBJ2-1; 11 bases fit TRBD2. V trimming: 5 bases; J trimming: 5 bases; junction bases outside the gene matches: 17. This CDR3 has 19 residues.

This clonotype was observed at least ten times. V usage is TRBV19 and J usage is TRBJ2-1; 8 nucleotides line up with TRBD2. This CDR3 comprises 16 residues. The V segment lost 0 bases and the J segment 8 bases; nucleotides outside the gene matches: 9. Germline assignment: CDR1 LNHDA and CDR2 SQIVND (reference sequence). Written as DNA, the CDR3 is TGTGCCAGTAGTATAGATCTCGGACTAGCAATGGATGAGCAGTTCTTC. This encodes CASSIDLGLAMDEQFF.

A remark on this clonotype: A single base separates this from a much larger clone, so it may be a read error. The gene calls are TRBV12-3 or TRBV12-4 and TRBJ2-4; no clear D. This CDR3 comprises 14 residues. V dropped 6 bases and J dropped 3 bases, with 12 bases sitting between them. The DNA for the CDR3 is TGTGCCAGCAGAGCGAGTCAAAACAAAAACATTCAGTACTTC. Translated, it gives CASRASQNKNIQYF.

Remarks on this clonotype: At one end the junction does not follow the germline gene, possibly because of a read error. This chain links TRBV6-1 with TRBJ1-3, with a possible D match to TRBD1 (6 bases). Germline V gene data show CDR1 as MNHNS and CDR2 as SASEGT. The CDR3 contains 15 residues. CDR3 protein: CASRGGGAPGSTIYF. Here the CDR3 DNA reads TGTGCCAGCAGGGGGGGGGGCGCGCCTGGAAGCACCATATATTTT.

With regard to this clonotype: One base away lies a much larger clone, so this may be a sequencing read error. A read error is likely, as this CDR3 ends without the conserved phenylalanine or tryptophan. CDR3 in amino acids: CASSWDRETQYL. CDR3 bases: TGTGCCAGCAGTTGGGACCGAGAGACCCAGTACCTC. The rearrangement uses TRBV5-8 and TRBJ2-5, with D perhaps being TRBD1 or TRBD2 (5 bases each). This CDR3 is built from 12 residues. The V end lost 5 bases, the J end lost 4 bases, and 9 bases lay between the germline ends. Germline values: CDR1 SGHTS, CDR2 YDEGEE.

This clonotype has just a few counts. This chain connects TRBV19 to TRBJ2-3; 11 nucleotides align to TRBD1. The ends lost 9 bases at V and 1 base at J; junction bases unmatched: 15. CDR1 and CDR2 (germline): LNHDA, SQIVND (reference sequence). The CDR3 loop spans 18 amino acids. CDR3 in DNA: TGTGCCAGCCGCGCCGGGACAGGGGGTGCCGGGGGCACAGATACGCAGTATTTT. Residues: CASRAGTGGAGGTDTQYF.

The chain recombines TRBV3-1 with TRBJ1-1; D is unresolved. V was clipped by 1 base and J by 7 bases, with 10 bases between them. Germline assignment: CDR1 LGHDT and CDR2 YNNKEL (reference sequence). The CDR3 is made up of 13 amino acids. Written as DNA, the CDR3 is TGTGCCAGCAGCCAAGTAATATCGGGTGAAGCTTTCTTT. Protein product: CASSQVISGEAFF. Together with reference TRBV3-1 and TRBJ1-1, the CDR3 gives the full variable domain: DTAVSQTPKYLVTQMGNDKSIKCEQNLGHDTMYWYKQDSKKFLKIMFSYNNKELIINETVPNRFSPKSPDKAHLNLHINSLELGDSAVYFCASSQVISGEAFFGQGTRLTVV.

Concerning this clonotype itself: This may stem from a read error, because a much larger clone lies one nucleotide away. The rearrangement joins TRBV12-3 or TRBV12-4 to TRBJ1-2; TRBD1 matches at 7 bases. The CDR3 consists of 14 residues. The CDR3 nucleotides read TGTGCCACCAGTGTATTGACAGGGCGGTATGGCTACACCTTC. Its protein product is CATSVLTGRYGYTF.

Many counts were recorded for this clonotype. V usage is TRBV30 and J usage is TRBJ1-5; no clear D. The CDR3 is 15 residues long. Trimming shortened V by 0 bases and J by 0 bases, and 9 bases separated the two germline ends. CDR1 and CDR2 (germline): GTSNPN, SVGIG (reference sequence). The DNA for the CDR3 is TGTGCCTGGAGTGTAGGGTTGAATAGCAATCAGCCCCAGCATTTT. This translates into CAWSVGLNSNQPQHF.

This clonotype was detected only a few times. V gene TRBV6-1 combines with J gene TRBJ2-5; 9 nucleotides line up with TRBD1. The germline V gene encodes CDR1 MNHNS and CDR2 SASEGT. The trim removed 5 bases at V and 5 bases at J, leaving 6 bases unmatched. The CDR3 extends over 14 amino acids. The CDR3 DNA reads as TGTGCCAGCAGTTACAGGGGGCCGGGGGAGACCCAGTACTTC. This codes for CASSYRGPGETQYF.

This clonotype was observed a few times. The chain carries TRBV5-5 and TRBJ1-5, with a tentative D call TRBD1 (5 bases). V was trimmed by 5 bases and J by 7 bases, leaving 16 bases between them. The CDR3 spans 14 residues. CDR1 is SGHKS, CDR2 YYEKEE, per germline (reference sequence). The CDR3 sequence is CASSFLERGQPQHF. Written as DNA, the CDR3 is TGTGCCAGCAGTTTCTTAGAGAGGGGCCAGCCCCAGCATTTT.

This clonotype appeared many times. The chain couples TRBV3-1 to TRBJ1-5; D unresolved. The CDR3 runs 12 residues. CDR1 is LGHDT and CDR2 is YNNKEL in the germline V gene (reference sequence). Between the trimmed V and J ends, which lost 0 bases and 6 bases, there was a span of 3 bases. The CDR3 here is CASSQDSQPQHF. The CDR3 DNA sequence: TGTGCCAGCAGCCAAGACAGTCAGCCCCAGCATTTT.

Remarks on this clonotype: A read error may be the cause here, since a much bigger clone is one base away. The CDR3 region has the DNA TGTGCCAGCAGCATTCGGGACAGGGTTCATGGCTACACCTTC. It specifies CASSIRDRVHGYTF. The V call is TRBV11-2, the J call TRBJ1-2; 9 nucleotides match TRBD1. V lost 5 bases, J lost 6 bases, and 7 bases stayed unmatched. The CDR3 extends over 14 amino acids. Germline loops: CDR1 SGHAT, CDR2 FQNNGV.

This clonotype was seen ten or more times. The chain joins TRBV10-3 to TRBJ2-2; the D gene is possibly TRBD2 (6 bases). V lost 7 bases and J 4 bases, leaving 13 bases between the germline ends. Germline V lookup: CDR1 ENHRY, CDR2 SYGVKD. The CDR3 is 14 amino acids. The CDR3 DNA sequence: TGTGCCATCAAAGGGACTCCCAGCACCGGGGAGCTGTTTTTT. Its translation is CAIKGTPSTGELFF.

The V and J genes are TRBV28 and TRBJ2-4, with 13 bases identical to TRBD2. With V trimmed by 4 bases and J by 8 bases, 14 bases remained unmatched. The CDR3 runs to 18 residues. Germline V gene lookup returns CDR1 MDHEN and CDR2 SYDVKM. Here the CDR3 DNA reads TGTGCCAGCAGTTCCTGGACTAGCGGGAGCCTACAAAGGGACATTCAGTACTTC. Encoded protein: CASSSWTSGSLQRDIQYF.

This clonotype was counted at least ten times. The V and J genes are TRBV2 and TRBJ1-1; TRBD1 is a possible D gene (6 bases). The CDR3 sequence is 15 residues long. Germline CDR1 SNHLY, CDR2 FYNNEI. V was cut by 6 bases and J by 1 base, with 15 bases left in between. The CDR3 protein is CASRIIRTANTEAFF. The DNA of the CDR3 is TGTGCCAGCAGAATAATCCGGACAGCGAACACTGAAGCTTTCTTT. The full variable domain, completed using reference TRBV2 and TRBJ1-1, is EPEVTQTPSHQVTQMGQEVILRCVPISNHLYFYWYRQILGQKVEFLVSFYNNEISEKSEIFDDQFSVERPDGSNFTLKIRSTKLEDSAMYFCASRIIRTANTEAFFGQGTRLTVV.

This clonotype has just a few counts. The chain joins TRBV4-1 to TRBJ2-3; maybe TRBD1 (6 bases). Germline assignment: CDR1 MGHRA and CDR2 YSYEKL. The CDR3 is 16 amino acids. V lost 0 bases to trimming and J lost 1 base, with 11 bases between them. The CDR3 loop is CASSQDPGDRTDTQYF. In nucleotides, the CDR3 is TGCGCCAGCAGCCAAGATCCAGGGGACCGCACAGATACGCAGTATTTT.

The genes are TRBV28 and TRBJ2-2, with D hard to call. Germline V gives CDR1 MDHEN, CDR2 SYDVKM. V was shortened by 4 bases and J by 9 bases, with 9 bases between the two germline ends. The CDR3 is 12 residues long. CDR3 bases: TGTGCCAGCAGTTCCCAAGTCAGGGAGCTGTTTTTT. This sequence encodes CASSSQVRELFF.